One sample yielded the 9 T cell receptor beta chains listed below, sequenced in a study of blood T cell repertoires in COVID-19. Measured with immunoSEQ multiplex PCR; TCRdb has only the in-frame clones, and not every one. The sample has roughly 260,000 clones, roughly 86% seen once. Sequencing used peripheral blood. Source of these receptors: a woman younger than 45 with COVID-19, enrolled during active disease.

V gene TRBV28 combines with J gene TRBJ1-1; D remains ambiguous. Trimming pared 3 bases from V and 4 bases from J, leaving 12 bases between. Germline V gene lookup returns CDR1 MDHEN and CDR2 SYDVKM. This CDR3 spans 14 amino acids. The DNA for the CDR3 is TGTGCCAGCAGTTTTTATGGAGGTAGCACTGAAGCTTTCTTT. This encodes CASSFYGGSTEAFF.

This clone turned up a few times. The V gene is TRBV6-4, the J gene TRBJ2-2; TRBD2 matches at 11 bases. Per germline, CDR1 MRHNA and CDR2 SNTAGT. This CDR3 is 15 amino acids long. V shed 6 bases and J 11 bases; nucleotides not matched to a gene: 11. This chain's CDR3 is CASSDQTSGKIELFF. Here the CDR3 DNA reads TGTGCCAGCAGCGATCAGACTAGCGGGAAAATAGAGCTGTTTTTT.

In the case of this clone: One end of the junction fails to match germline, which may point to a read error. This chain connects TRBV29-1 to TRBJ2-7; 12 bases line up with TRBD1. Germline lookup yields CDR1 SQVTM and CDR2 ANQGSEA. The CDR3 has 15 residues. The DNA of the CDR3 is TGCAGCGTCGCCCGGGGGACAGGGGGCTCCCACGAGCAGTACTTC. Translating it yields CSVARGTGGSHEQYF.

The chain links TRBV6-6 to TRBJ1-6; TRBD1 agrees at 7 bases. Per the germline V gene, CDR1 is MNHNY and CDR2 is SVGAGI (reference sequence). The CDR3 loop spans 12 amino acids. After removal of 10 bases from V and 10 bases from J, the junction contained 7 bases not matched to a gene. DNA of the CDR3: TGTGCCACTTCGACAGGGACCTCACCCCTCCACTTT. This gives the protein CATSTGTSPLHF.

The chain has TRBV28 and TRBJ2-5; D perhaps matches TRBD1 (7 bases). CDR1 and CDR2 from the germline V gene are MDHEN and SYDVKM. The V and J ends lost 5 bases and 2 bases respectively, with 15 bases between them. The CDR3 totals 15 residues. CDR3 protein: CASSPQGGPQETQYF. The DNA for the CDR3 is TGTGCCAGCAGTCCCCAGGGGGGCCCTCAAGAGACCCAGTACTTC.

The V gene is TRBV29-1, the J gene TRBJ2-7; D not certain. The CDR3 runs to 13 residues. The germline CDR1 and CDR2 sequences are SQVTM and ANQGSEA. Written as DNA, the CDR3 is TGCAGTGCCGCCCAGGCCCCCTCCTACGAGCAGTACTTC. It translates to CSAAQAPSYEQYF.

This clone came up once. V and J are TRBV18 and TRBJ2-7; D is unclear. Trimming shortened V by 2 bases and J by 6 bases, and 11 bases separated the two germline ends. CDR3 length: 13 residues. The V gene's germline CDR1 is KGHSH and CDR2 LQKENI. CDR3 residues: CASSPGLHREQYF. The CDR3 nucleotides read TGTGCCAGCTCACCAGGGCTGCATCGCGAGCAGTACTTC.

The chain is built from TRBV5-1 and TRBJ1-3; D gene ambiguous. Germline CDR1 SGHRS, CDR2 YFSETQ. V gave up 4 bases and J gave up 2 bases, with 4 bases separating them. CDR3 length: 12 residues. The chain's CDR3 is CASSAPGNTIYF. The CDR3 coding sequence is TGCGCCAGCAGCGCGCCTGGAAACACCATATATTTT.

The chain employs TRBV4-1 and TRBJ2-7; 7 positions match TRBD1. Germline assignment: CDR1 MGHRA and CDR2 YSYEKL. CDR3 length: 14 amino acids. The junction had 6 bases not matched to a gene; V was cut back by 1 base and J by 6 bases. CDR3 sequence: CASSQGLTGREQYF. The CDR3 DNA reads as TGCGCCAGCAGCCAAGGGTTGACAGGGCGCGAGCAGTACTTC.